The 30 T cell receptor beta chains reported below all come from one sample, sequenced in a study of blood T cells in healthy people across ages. A sample-barcoded 5' primer and a J-beta primer mix were used in a second PCR of about 7 to 12 cycles. Using its own MiXCR run on the 5' RACE reads, TCRdb lists one record per CDR3 protein. This sample carries 850,000 to 950,000 distinct CDR3 sequences, about 30% of them seen once, and the ten largest clones take approximately 15%. Sequenced sample: blood. The receptor source for this set is a woman of 80 years or more in good health.

This clonotype was recorded once. This may come from a read error, since a much larger clone is one base off. This chain uses TRBV20-1 with TRBJ2-3, with 11 bases fitting TRBD2. With 0 bases clipped from V and 8 bases from J, the junction kept 19 bases outside the gene matches. The germline CDR1 and CDR2 sequences are DFQATT and SNEGSKA (reference sequence). There are 19 residues in the CDR3. The CDR3 DNA is TGCAGTGCTAGAGATTTTTCGAGAGGTAGCGGGGGGGTCGGAGGTACGCAGTATTTT. Amino acids: CSARDFSRGSGGVGGTQYF.

This clonotype came up many times. The chain carries TRBV29-1 and TRBJ2-5; D is perhaps TRBD1 (6 bases). V shed 6 bases and J shed 5 bases, with 16 bases lying between them. There are 13 residues in the CDR3. CDR1 SQVTM and CDR2 ANQGSEA come from the germline V gene. CDR3: CSVRDTPGETQYF. CDR3 nucleotides: TGCAGCGTCCGGGACACCCCTGGGGAGACCCAGTACTTC.

The chain employs TRBV11-2 and TRBJ2-5, with 9 positions matching TRBD2. The CDR3 runs 14 residues. V lost 6 bases, J lost 13 bases, and 15 bases stayed unmatched. CDR1 is SGHAT, CDR2 FQNNGV, per germline. CDR3 amino acids: CASRSVAGDGKPYF. In DNA form, the CDR3 reads TGTGCCAGCAGGTCCGTAGCGGGGGATGGCAAGCCGTACTTC.

The chain carries TRBV27 and TRBJ1-4; D may be TRBD1 (6 bases). The V gene lost 4 bases and the J gene lost 0 bases, with 18 bases spanning the gap. The germline V gene has CDR1 MNHEY and CDR2 SMNVEV (reference sequence). This CDR3 has 18 residues. The CDR3 DNA reads as TGTGCCAGCAGTTCAAACCTCTGGGGGCCTGCAACTAATGAAAAACTGTTTTTT. Amino acid sequence: CASSSNLWGPATNEKLFF.

At least ten counts were recorded for this clonotype. The rearrangement uses TRBV6-1 and TRBJ2-1; TRBD1 agrees at 10 bases. V trimming: 6 bases; J trimming: 0 bases; junction bases outside the gene matches: 8. The CDR3 consists of 17 residues. CDR1 is MNHNS, CDR2 SASEGT, per germline. In nucleotides, the CDR3 is TGTGCCAGCAGATCCCCGGGACAGGGGTTCTCCTACAATGAGCAGTTCTTC. It encodes CASRSPGQGFSYNEQFF.

This clonotype has a handful of counts. The rearrangement joins TRBV7-6 to TRBJ2-1, with TRBD1 matching 7 bases. V trimming: 1 base; J trimming: 6 bases; junction bases outside the gene matches: 6. CDR1 and CDR2 (germline): SGHVS, FNYEAQ. CDR3 size: 15 residues. The CDR3 region is CASSLEGGLGNEQFF. CDR3 in DNA: TGTGCCAGCAGCTTAGAAGGGGGCCTGGGCAATGAGCAGTTCTTC.

This clonotype has a count of ten or more. This sequence joins TRBV4-3 and TRBJ2-5; D is unresolved. The CDR3 runs to 14 residues. Germline V CDR1 and CDR2: LGHNA, YSLEER. Trimming pared 0 bases from V and 1 base from J, leaving 6 bases between. The CDR3 bases are TGCGCCAGCAGCCAAGACGTTCTCCAAGAGACCCAGTACTTC. Amino acid sequence: CASSQDVLQETQYF.

V usage is TRBV29-1 and J usage is TRBJ2-7, with D possibly being TRBD2 (5 bases). The CDR3 sequence is 12 residues long. Germline CDR1 and CDR2: SQVTM and ANQGSEA. Trimming removed 7 bases from V and 3 bases from J, with 13 bases in between. CDR3 protein: CSAVTSGYEQYF. CDR3 sequence (DNA): TGCAGCGCTGTGACAAGCGGCTACGAGCAGTACTTC.

In this sample, this clonotype turned up many times. V gene TRBV6-2 or TRBV6-3 combines with J gene TRBJ2-4; 8 nucleotides align to TRBD1. The CDR3 consists of 16 residues. Losses at the gene ends were 6 bases for V and 7 bases for J; bases not matched to a gene: 14. CDR1 is MNHEY, CDR2 SVGEGT, per germline. CDR3 in DNA: TGTGCCAGCAGCGACCGACAGGGGTTGAGGTTTAACATTCAGTACTTC. Its protein product is CASSDRQGLRFNIQYF.

The J gene is TRBJ2-1, the V gene TRBV20-1; 8 bases fit TRBD2. CDR1 is DFQATT and CDR2 is SNEGSKA in the germline V gene (reference sequence). Trimming cost V 5 bases and J 0 bases; bases outside gene matches: 3. CDR3 length: 14 residues. For the CDR3, the DNA is TGCAGTGCTGGGAGCGGGAGCTCCTACAATGAGCAGTTCTTC. Protein product: CSAGSGSSYNEQFF.

In this sample, this clonotype turned up once. This may be a read error: a much more frequent sequence differs by one nucleotide. The gene calls are TRBV30 and TRBJ1-2, with a tentative D call TRBD1 (6 bases). This CDR3 is 15 amino acids long. Germline CDR1 and CDR2: GTSNPN and SVGIG (reference sequence). The CDR3 loop is CARSRRDTPQSGYTF. The CDR3 nucleotides are TGTGCCCGGAGTCGTAGGGACACACCCCAATCGGGCTACACCTTC.

The chain joins TRBV11-2 to TRBJ2-2, with 7 bases identical to TRBD2. V lost 2 bases to trimming and J lost 1 base; unmatched junction nucleotides: 4. Germline V lookup: CDR1 SGHAT, CDR2 FQNNGV. The CDR3 consists of 16 residues. The CDR3 DNA is TGTGCCAGCAGCTTACCGCGGGGGATGAACACCGGGGAGCTGTTTTTT. Its translation is CASSLPRGMNTGELFF. Based on the CDR3 plus reference TRBV11-2 and TRBJ2-2, the full variable domain is EAGVAQSPRYKIIEKRQSVAFWCNPISGHATLYWYQQILGQGPKLLIQFQNNGVVDDSQLPKDRFSAERLKGVDSTLKIQPAKLEDSAVYLCASSLPRGMNTGELFFGEGSRLTVL.

Note on this clonotype: A read error may explain this, as a much larger clone is one base away. This chain joins TRBV12-3 or TRBV12-4 and TRBJ2-1; TRBD2 aligns across 7 bases. This CDR3 has 15 residues. V shed 6 bases, J shed 13 bases, and the junction held 18 bases outside the gene matches. The CDR3: CASSLRRGLGETQFF. The CDR3 DNA reads TGTGCCAGCAGCCTAAGGCGGGGGTTGGGAGAGACCCAGTTCTTC.

This clonotype occurred many times. The chain combines TRBV7-9 with TRBJ2-3; D remains unclear. CDR3 length equals 14 residues. Trimming took off 5 bases at V and 2 bases at J, with 11 bases between the two ends. Germline CDR1 and CDR2: SEHNR and FQNEAQ (reference sequence). The CDR3: CASSNRALTDTQYF. The CDR3 DNA is TGTGCCAGCAGCAATCGGGCCCTCACAGATACGCAGTATTTT.

In this sample, this clonotype turned up a few times. The CDR3 nucleotides are TGTGCCACCAGCGGAATATCGCCGGGACAGGGCCATGAGCAGTTCTTC. As protein: CATSGISPGQGHEQFF. The J gene is TRBJ2-1, the V gene TRBV15; TRBD1 matches at 9 bases. The CDR3 length is 16 residues. V was clipped by 5 bases and J by 8 bases; unmatched bases: 13. Per the germline V gene, CDR1 is LNHNV and CDR2 is YYDKDF (reference sequence).

This clonotype was seen many times. The rearrangement joins TRBV4-1 to TRBJ2-6; 8 positions match TRBD1. The CDR3 extends over 20 amino acids. Germline V CDR1 and CDR2: MGHRA, YSYEKL. J was trimmed by 2 bases and V by 0 bases; bases with no gene match: 12. CDR3 sequence reads: CASSQDLRDRIYPGANVLTF. The CDR3, as DNA: TGCGCCAGCAGCCAAGATCTCAGGGACAGGATCTACCCTGGGGCCAACGTCCTGACTTTC.

Of note for this clonotype: This may be a read error, as it is one base from a much larger clone. V and J are TRBV7-9 and TRBJ1-4; D may be TRBD1 (5 bases). Germline CDR1 is SEHNR and CDR2 is FQNEAQ (reference sequence). This CDR3 region has 15 residues. The CDR3, as DNA: TGTGCCAGCAGCTTGGGGGAAGCAACTAATGAAAAACGGTTTTTT. Its translation: CASSLGEATNEKRFF.

In its sample, this clonotype was seen many times. The rearrangement links TRBV6-5 to TRBJ2-3; perhaps TRBD1 as D (6 bases). In germline, CDR1 is MNHEY, CDR2 SVGAGI. The CDR3 loop spans 14 amino acids. Trimming stripped 0 bases from V and 10 bases from J, with 14 bases between. CDR3 in amino acids: CASSYSAQGRPQYF. As DNA, the CDR3 is TGTGCCAGCAGTTACTCGGCACAGGGACGGCCGCAGTATTTT.

This clonotype has a handful of counts. The CDR3 coding sequence is TGTGCCAGTGTCGGGGGCGGGGGGAGAGATACGCAGTATTTT. It is translated as CASVGGGGRDTQYF. The J gene is TRBJ2-3, the V gene TRBV7-2, with TRBD2 identical over 8 bases. V shed 9 bases and J 5 bases; nucleotides not matched to a gene: 10. CDR1 and CDR2 (germline): SGHTA, FQGNSA. The CDR3 runs to 14 residues.

The V gene is TRBV20-1, the J gene TRBJ2-7, with 11 bases fitting TRBD2. This CDR3 contains 13 residues. Germline V gene lookup returns CDR1 DFQATT and CDR2 SNEGSKA (reference sequence). Unmatched junction bases numbered 3, after V lost 5 bases and J lost 3 bases. CDR3 nucleotides: TGCAGTGCTCAGACTAGCGGGAACTACGAGCAGTACTTC. This gives the protein CSAQTSGNYEQYF.

In its sample, this clonotype was seen many times. The chain joins TRBV7-9 to TRBJ2-3, with D possibly being TRBD1 or TRBD2 (6 bases each). The CDR3 extends over 17 amino acids. V shed 8 bases and J shed 7 bases, with 28 bases lying between them. Germline-derived CDR1 and CDR2 are SEHNR and FQNEAQ (reference sequence). The CDR3 DNA sequence: TGTGCCAGCCACACCACCCTCTGGCGGGACATTGGGAATACGCAGTATTTT. Its translation is CASHTTLWRDIGNTQYF.

Remarks on this clonotype: This sequence may be a read error, since a much larger clone differs from it by one base. The chain employs TRBV9 and TRBJ2-1; 7 bases align to TRBD1. The last part of the DNA fits TRBJ2-7 better; the J call may be wrong. The CDR3 extends over 16 amino acids. Germline values: CDR1 SGDLS, CDR2 YYNGEE. The CDR3 region has the DNA TGTGCCAGCAGCCCACTCGCTGGGACAGAGTACAATGAGCAGTACTTC. Residues: CASSPLAGTEYNEQYF.

The chain couples TRBV5-1 to TRBJ1-2, with no clear D. V gave up 0 bases and J gave up 0 bases, with 6 bases separating them. Looked up from germline, CDR1 is SGHRS and CDR2 is YFSETQ. This CDR3 spans 14 amino acids. Written as DNA, the CDR3 is TGCGCCAGCAGCTTGGAATCCCCTAACTATGGCTACACCTTC. Residues: CASSLESPNYGYTF.

About this clonotype: This sequence may be a read error, since a much larger clone differs from it by one base. V gene TRBV6-2 or TRBV6-3 combines with J gene TRBJ2-3, with 7 bases identical to TRBD1. This CDR3 comprises 17 residues. The germline gives CDR1 MNHEY, CDR2 SVGEGT. Unmatched junction bases numbered 12, after V lost 1 base and J lost 5 bases. DNA for the CDR3: TGTGCCAGCAGTTACTTAACGGACAGGAATCGAGGAGATACGCAGTATTTT. Protein sequence: CASSYLTDRNRGDTQYF.

This clonotype was seen a few times. Given a much more abundant clone one base away, this may be a read error. The rearrangement uses TRBV13 and TRBJ2-4; TRBD2 agrees at 8 bases. The germline CDR1 and CDR2 sequences are PRHDT and FYEKMQ (reference sequence). The CDR3 spans 15 residues. The CDR3 protein is CASSLFGLAKTIQYF. The CDR3 DNA reads as TGTGCCAGCAGCTTATTTGGACTAGCCAAAACCATTCAGTACTTC.

V usage is TRBV11-3 and J usage is TRBJ2-5, with D possibly being TRBD2 (6 bases). Trimming removed 1 base from V and 11 bases from J, with 26 bases in between. This CDR3 contains 17 residues. Germline CDR1 is SGHNT and CDR2 is YENEEA. CDR3 sequence: CASSLVRGVQSGNEQYF. The CDR3 bases are TGTGCCAGCAGCTTAGTCCGCGGGGTCCAATCTGGGAATGAGCAGTACTTC.

At least ten counts were recorded for this clonotype. The chain uses TRBV5-8 and TRBJ1-2; D is unclear. Germline assignment: CDR1 SGHTS and CDR2 YDEGEE. The CDR3 is 13 residues long. Trimming stripped 2 bases from V and 2 bases from J, with 7 bases between. CDR3 coding DNA: TGTGCCAGCAGCTTAGCGCCGAACTATGGCTACACCTTC. Translation: CASSLAPNYGYTF.

The J gene is TRBJ2-4, the V gene TRBV28; 9 bases line up with TRBD2. Germline-derived CDR1 and CDR2 are MDHEN and SYDVKM. The CDR3 is made up of 13 amino acids. V gave up 8 bases and J gave up 13 bases; unmatched junction bases: 12. This CDR3 is CASLRAGGDEQYF. The DNA of the CDR3 is TGTGCCAGCCTTCGGGCGGGAGGGGATGAGCAGTACTTC.

J is TRBJ2-6 and V is TRBV6-2 or TRBV6-3, with D maybe TRBD1 (6 bases). The germline V gene encodes CDR1 MNHEY and CDR2 SVGEGT. V lost 5 bases and J lost 0, with 11 bases in between. The CDR3 sequence is 16 residues long. As DNA, the CDR3 is TGTGCCAGCAGTGACCTACAGGGCTCTGGGGCCAACGTCCTGACTTTC. It yields the protein CASSDLQGSGANVLTF.

With regard to this clonotype: A read error may be the cause here, since a much bigger clone is one base away. The chain employs TRBV20-1 and TRBJ1-6; a possible D gene is TRBD1 (5 bases). CDR1 is DFQATT, CDR2 SNEGSKA, per germline (reference sequence). The CDR3 extends over 16 amino acids. Trimming cost V 3 bases and J 4 bases, with 16 bases left between them. CDR3 DNA: TGCAGTGCTAGCGCCCCCGGGGGACGGTATAATTCACCCCTCCACTTT. Translation gives CSASAPGGRYNSPLHF.